This paragraph covers one T cell receptor (beta chain) sequence. A much larger clone lies one base from this, so it may be a read error. The same CDR3 can be traced to other DNA sequences in this sample. These data belong to a study of control samples from healthy donors and cancer patients. CDR1 LNHDA and CDR2 SQIVND come from the germline V gene (reference sequence). CDR3 length: 18 amino acids. Sequenced by immunoSEQ multiplex PCR; TCRdb stores in-frame clones only, minus some. The sample lists about 120,000 clones; more than 75% were seen once. This TCR came from a woman aged 65 to 85 in good health. The chain recombines TRBV19 with TRBJ1-6, with 9 bases matching TRBD1. Sequencing was carried out using blood. CDR3 protein: CASSRHPGQGLGNSPLHF. Written as DNA, the CDR3 is TGTGCCAGTAGTAGACATCCGGGACAGGGTTTAGGAAATTCACCTCTCCACTTT.